The 8 T cell receptor beta chains listed next were all sequenced from one sample in a study of T cell responses to AZD1222 COVID-19 vaccine. Here immunoSEQ multiplex PCR was the method, and the copy in TCRdb shows in-frame clones only, minus some. The repertoire holds around 120,000 clones, about 93% seen once, with less than 6% in the top ten. The source was peripheral blood, collected 28 days after the second AZD1222 dose. The receptors come from an adult who received the AZD1222 COVID-19 vaccine.

The chain is built from TRBV3-1 (or the pseudogene TRBV3-2) and TRBJ1-2, with D hard to call. V was trimmed by 4 bases and J by 9 bases, leaving 21 bases between them. Germline CDR1 and CDR2: LGHDT and YNNKEL (reference sequence). The CDR3 spans 15 residues. CDR3 sequence reads: CASSLNDPGTISYTF. The DNA of the CDR3 is TGTGCCAGCAGCCTTAACGATCCGGGAACTATAAGCTACACCTTC.

V usage is TRBV6-5 and J usage is TRBJ1-1; 7 bases map to TRBD1. CDR1 MNHEY and CDR2 SVGAGI come from the germline V gene. The length of the CDR3 is 14 residues. J was trimmed by 0 bases and V by 4 bases; bases with no gene match: 2. In DNA, the CDR3 is TGTGCCAGCAGTTTCGGACAGGTGAACACTGAAGCTTTCTTT. It yields the protein CASSFGQVNTEAFF.

This sequence joins TRBV6-5 and TRBJ2-3, with D uncertain. The CDR3 extends over 15 amino acids. Germline V CDR1 and CDR2: MNHEY, SVGAGI. The V end was cut by 6 bases, the J end by 0 bases, with 13 bases between. CDR3 region: CASSREPLSTDTQYF. Written as DNA, the CDR3 is TGTGCCAGCAGCCGAGAGCCCTTGAGCACAGATACGCAGTATTTT.

The J gene is TRBJ2-1, the V gene TRBV18; D tentatively fits TRBD1 or TRBD2 (5 bases each). This CDR3 spans 16 amino acids. V shed 0 bases and J shed 0 bases, with 9 bases lying between them. CDR1 KGHSH and CDR2 LQKENI come from the germline V gene. CDR3 amino acids: CASSPPAGSSYNEQFF. Written as DNA, the CDR3 is TGTGCCAGCTCACCACCCGCAGGGAGCTCCTACAATGAGCAGTTCTTC.

This clone was seen only a few times. The chain combines TRBV10-3 with TRBJ2-1; 10 bases line up with TRBD2. The CDR3 sequence is 13 residues long. The junction had 7 bases not matched to a gene; V was cut back by 10 bases and J by 7 bases. Germline V gene lookup returns CDR1 ENHRY and CDR2 SYGVKD. CDR3 amino acids: CATLAGEGNEQFF. The CDR3 DNA sequence: TGTGCCACCCTAGCGGGAGAGGGTAATGAGCAGTTCTTC.

The rearrangement uses TRBV6-6 and TRBJ2-3, with 9 bases that match TRBD1. The CDR3 sequence is 15 residues long. Germline V lookup: CDR1 MNHNY, CDR2 SVGAGI (reference sequence). J was trimmed by 3 bases and V by 6 bases; bases with no gene match: 7. The CDR3 protein is CASRRTGAGTDTQYF. As DNA, the CDR3 is TGTGCCAGCAGGCGGACAGGGGCCGGGACAGATACGCAGTATTTT.

This chain uses TRBV4-2 with TRBJ1-1, with D maybe TRBD1 (6 bases). Per germline, CDR1 LGHNA and CDR2 YNFKEQ. CDR3 size: 13 residues. The V and J ends lost 1 base and 8 bases respectively, with 11 bases between them. In DNA form, the CDR3 reads TGTGCCAGCAGCCAAGTCGGGGGCCTAGAAGCTTTCTTT. Translating it yields CASSQVGGLEAFF.

CDR3 region: CASSPWGQANYEQYF. The CDR3 DNA follows: TGTGCCAGCAGCCCTTGGGGACAGGCAAACTACGAGCAGTACTTC. This sequence joins TRBV3-1 (or the pseudogene TRBV3-2) and TRBJ2-7, with 8 bases identical to TRBD1. V trimming: 4 bases; J trimming: 3 bases; junction bases outside the gene matches: 8. Germline V lookup: CDR1 LGHDT, CDR2 YNNKEL (reference sequence). The CDR3 is made up of 15 amino acids.